What follows are 8 T cell receptor beta chains derived from one specimen sequenced in a study of identical twins. MiXCR, run by TCRdb on the 5' RACE reads, gives a single entry per CDR3 protein. The sample lists about 1.7 million distinct CDR3 sequences; under 35% were seen once. Material: cord blood. Receptor source: a newborn girl in good health.

Many counts were recorded for this clonotype. The chain recombines TRBV9 with TRBJ1-2, with unresolved D. V was cut by 4 bases and J by 8 bases, with 18 bases left in between. The CDR3 is made up of 14 amino acids. Germline V lookup: CDR1 SGDLS, CDR2 YYNGEE. This CDR3 is CASSTHPRRRGYTF. CDR3 nucleotides: TGTGCCAGCAGCACCCACCCCAGGAGACGGGGCTACACCTTC.

The chain recombines TRBV29-1 with TRBJ2-4, with TRBD2 as a possible D gene (6 bases). The DNA end lines up better with TRBJ2-5; the J call may be wrong. The length of the CDR3 is 12 residues. Germline assignment: CDR1 SQVTM and CDR2 ANQGSEA. CDR3: CSVAARRGTQYF. The CDR3 nucleotides read TGCAGCGTTGCCGCGAGGAGGGGGACCCAGTACTTC.

This clonotype appeared once. The genes are TRBV7-9 and TRBJ2-1; 11 bases match TRBD2. The CDR3 runs to 20 residues. V was pared by 5 bases and J by 0 bases, with 15 bases of the junction left unmatched. Per the germline V gene, CDR1 is SEHNR and CDR2 is FQNEAQ (reference sequence). CDR3 nucleotide sequence: TGTGCCAGCAGCCCCAGAGCCACAATAGCGGGGGGGGACTCCTACAATGAGCAGTTCTTC. It yields the protein CASSPRATIAGGDSYNEQFF.

This clonotype was counted only a few times. V and J are TRBV27 and TRBJ2-3; 7 nucleotides agree with TRBD2. The V gene's germline CDR1 is MNHEY and CDR2 SMNVEV (reference sequence). The CDR3 runs 15 residues. Trimming cost V 5 bases and J 2 bases; bases outside gene matches: 7. CDR3 sequence reads: CASSTWDYPTDTQYF. DNA of the CDR3: TGTGCCAGCAGTACATGGGACTACCCCACAGATACGCAGTATTTT.

This clonotype showed up just a few times. The rearrangement links TRBV20-1 to TRBJ2-1; no definite D call. The CDR3 sequence is 14 residues long. V was shortened by 0 bases and J by 0 bases, with 6 bases between the two germline ends. CDR1 is DFQATT and CDR2 is SNEGSKA in the germline V gene (reference sequence). Here the CDR3 reads CSARDVSSYNEQFF. The CDR3, as DNA: TGCAGTGCTAGAGACGTTAGCTCCTACAATGAGCAGTTCTTC.

The rearrangement links TRBV5-1 to TRBJ2-4; 8 nucleotides align to TRBD1. The length of the CDR3 is 12 residues. The V gene end was trimmed by 8 bases and the J gene end by 8 bases; junction bases not matched to a gene: 6. Looked up from germline, CDR1 is SGHRS and CDR2 is YFSETQ. The CDR3 sequence is CASRTGSDIQYF. CDR3 nucleotides: TGCGCCAGTAGGACAGGGTCTGACATTCAGTACTTC.

This clonotype was counted between two and nine times. V usage is TRBV6-6 and J usage is TRBJ2-7, with 8 nucleotides matching TRBD1. CDR1 MNHNY and CDR2 SVGAGI come from the germline V gene (reference sequence). Trimming removed 4 bases from V and 3 bases from J; junction bases left unmatched: 11. CDR3 size: 16 residues. This CDR3 reads CASSSTVGQGFYEQYF. The CDR3 nucleotides read TGTGCCAGCAGTTCTACCGTAGGACAGGGCTTCTACGAGCAGTACTTC.

This clonotype has a handful of counts. The rearrangement links TRBV4-2 to TRBJ2-5, with 9 positions matching TRBD2. CDR3 length: 17 residues. CDR1 is LGHNA, CDR2 YNFKEQ, per germline. J gave up 5 bases and V 0 bases, and 10 bases lay outside the gene matches. The CDR3 DNA sequence: TGTGCCAGCAGCCAAGATCGCGGGAGGGCCGGTGAGGAGACCCAGTACTTC. Its translation is CASSQDRGRAGEETQYF.